One sample yielded the 32 T cell receptor beta chains listed below, sequenced in a study of cytomegalovirus exposure and HLA in healthy donors (dated by TCRdb to between 2016 and 2019). The library came from the immunoSEQ multiplex PCR assay. A mixture of 60 forward primers for TCR Vbeta segments and 13 reverse primers for TCR Jbeta segments was used in the multiplex PCR. The immuneACCESS repertoire file appears here via TCRdb, limited to in-frame rearrangements. These files lack a portion of the clones; in checked studies, under half of the deficit traces to unresolved V genes, and the cause of the others is not known. The sample profile shows roughly 260,000 clones; 84% of them were found once. The ten largest clones add up to approximately 2% of the sample. Sequenced material: PBMCs. These receptors were taken from a woman aged 40 to 55 in good health and CMV-seropositive.

The chain has TRBV11-2 and TRBJ2-1; a possible D gene is TRBD2 (6 bases). The germline V gene encodes CDR1 SGHAT and CDR2 FQNNGV. V lost 0 bases to trimming and J lost 6 bases, with 18 bases between them. This CDR3 contains 17 residues. The CDR3 sequence: CASSLDPGVRVINEQFF. CDR3 coding DNA: TGTGCCAGCAGCTTAGATCCGGGGGTCAGGGTGATCAATGAGCAGTTCTTC. Drawing the rest from reference TRBV11-2 and TRBJ2-1, the complete variable domain is EAGVAQSPRYKIIEKRQSVAFWCNPISGHATLYWYQQILGQGPKLLIQFQNNGVVDDSQLPKDRFSAERLKGVDSTLKIQPAKLEDSAVYLCASSLDPGVRVINEQFFGPGTRLTVL.

The gene calls are TRBV18 and TRBJ1-3, with a possible D match to TRBD1 (6 bases). The CDR3 sequence is 14 residues long. Per germline, CDR1 KGHSH and CDR2 LQKENI. The ends were cut back, 8 bases at V and 0 bases at J, with 11 bases in the middle. The CDR3 here is CASAETGSGNTIYF. The DNA of the CDR3 is TGTGCCAGCGCGGAGACAGGCTCTGGAAACACCATATATTTT.

The V and J genes are TRBV9 and TRBJ2-1; the D gene is possibly TRBD2 (5 bases). The ends were cut back, 0 bases at V and 9 bases at J, with 13 bases in the middle. Germline V gives CDR1 SGDLS, CDR2 YYNGEE. The CDR3 loop spans 14 amino acids. The CDR3 bases are TGTGCCAGCAGCGTAGCGGGAATCGTAGGTGAGCAGTTCTTC. Protein sequence: CASSVAGIVGEQFF.

This clone was recorded only once. The rearrangement links TRBV7-6 to TRBJ2-5; D not resolved. This CDR3 comprises 13 residues. V was trimmed by 2 bases and J by 4 bases, leaving 8 bases between them. Germline V gene sequence: CDR1 SGHVS, CDR2 FNYEAQ. CDR3 nucleotides: TGTGCCAGCAGCTTATATTCCGGAGAGACCCAGTACTTC. Its protein is CASSLYSGETQYF.

This clone turned up a few times. This rearrangement joins TRBV28 to TRBJ2-3, with D unclear. Trimming removed 4 bases at V and 0 bases at J, with 8 bases between. This CDR3 comprises 14 residues. Germline CDR1 MDHEN, CDR2 SYDVKM. CDR3 in DNA: TGTGCCAGCAGTTACGCGACTAGCACAGATACGCAGTATTTT. It yields the protein CASSYATSTDTQYF.

J is TRBJ2-5 and V is TRBV28, with 7 bases fitting TRBD1. This CDR3 has 14 amino acids. Unmatched junction bases numbered 7, after V lost 7 bases and J lost 2 bases. Germline V lookup: CDR1 MDHEN, CDR2 SYDVKM. CDR3 nucleotide sequence: TGTGCCAGCAAACGAGGGGGCAGTCAAGAGACCCAGTACTTC. Its translation is CASKRGGSQETQYF.

This chain connects TRBV6-5 to TRBJ1-3; TRBD1 agrees at 7 bases. Germline V lookup: CDR1 MNHEY, CDR2 SVGAGI. V shed 6 bases and J 4 bases; nucleotides not matched to a gene: 9. This CDR3 has 15 amino acids. CDR3 in amino acids: CASRKRGPAGNTIYF. DNA of the CDR3: TGTGCCAGCAGGAAAAGGGGGCCGGCCGGAAACACCATATATTTT.

The chain carries TRBV11-3 and TRBJ2-7; 12 bases line up with TRBD2. J was trimmed by 2 bases and V by 1 base; bases with no gene match: 9. Looked up from germline, CDR1 is SGHNT and CDR2 is YENEEA. The CDR3 contains 18 residues. In nucleotides, the CDR3 is TGTGCCAGCAGCTTAGTCCTACTAGCGGGAGGACTTACCTACGAGCAGTACTTC. This translates into CASSLVLLAGGLTYEQYF.

The rearrangement uses TRBV30 and TRBJ1-1, with 8 positions matching TRBD1. CDR3 length equals 13 residues. The germline V gene encodes CDR1 GTSNPN and CDR2 SVGIG (reference sequence). V dropped 5 bases and J dropped 2; count of bases not matched to a gene: 4. The CDR3 coding sequence is TGTGCCTGGGCCGGACAGGGTAACACTGAAGCTTTCTTT. Its protein product is CAWAGQGNTEAFF.

The J gene is TRBJ2-1, the V gene TRBV4-1; no definite D call. The CDR3 length is 17 residues. V was clipped by 1 base and J by 0 bases, with 13 bases between them. CDR1 MGHRA and CDR2 YSYEKL come from the germline V gene. CDR3 sequence (DNA): TGCGCCAGCAGCCAAGTCGATCTAGGAATCTCCTACAATGAGCAGTTCTTC. Translated, it gives CASSQVDLGISYNEQFF.

CDR3 coding DNA: TGTGCCAGCAGCGAGAGCTATAGCAATCAGCCCCAGCATTTT. The encoded protein is CASSESYSNQPQHF. The gene calls are TRBV7-9 and TRBJ1-5; unclear D gene. CDR3 length: 14 residues. CDR1 SEHNR and CDR2 FQNEAQ come from the germline V gene (reference sequence). V lost 5 bases, J lost 0 bases, and 8 bases lay in between.

This clone has just a few counts. The chain links TRBV4-2 to TRBJ1-2, with 10 bases that match TRBD1. There are 15 residues in the CDR3. V gave up 0 bases and J gave up 8 bases; unmatched junction bases: 6. From germline, CDR1 is LGHNA and CDR2 YNFKEQ. The CDR3 coding sequence is TGTGCCAGCAGCCAAGATTCCGGGACAGGGGTGGGCTACACCTTC. Its translation: CASSQDSGTGVGYTF.

The chain links TRBV11-3 to TRBJ2-2; a weak D match, TRBD2 (5 bases). V lost 6 bases and J 4 bases, leaving 6 bases between the germline ends. Germline V gene sequence: CDR1 SGHNT, CDR2 YENEEA. CDR3 size: 12 residues. The CDR3 DNA reads TGTGCCAGCAGAGAGGGCACCGGGGAGCTGTTTTTT. It codes for CASREGTGELFF.

The rearrangement uses TRBV18 and TRBJ1-5; no clear D. CDR1 KGHSH and CDR2 LQKENI come from the germline V gene. The CDR3 runs to 14 residues. Trimming pared 6 bases from V and 0 bases from J, leaving 9 bases between. This CDR3 reads CASSFSNSNQPQHF. The CDR3 region has the DNA TGTGCCAGCTCGTTCTCTAATAGCAATCAGCCCCAGCATTTT.

This clone was detected once. The sample carries other DNA sequences with the same CDR3. The gene calls are TRBV29-1 and TRBJ2-1; perhaps TRBD2 as D (5 bases). The CDR3 has 13 residues. Per the germline V gene, CDR1 is SQVTM and CDR2 is ANQGSEA. V was shortened by 3 bases and J by 0 bases, with 6 bases between the two germline ends. DNA for the CDR3: TGCAGCGTTGAGAGGGACTCCTACAATGAGCAGTTCTTC. Amino acids: CSVERDSYNEQFF.

The V call is TRBV10-3, the J call TRBJ2-7; TRBD2 is a possible D gene (5 bases). The CDR3 is 12 residues long. Looked up from germline, CDR1 is ENHRY and CDR2 is SYGVKD. Between the trimmed V and J ends, which lost 5 bases and 6 bases, there was a span of 11 bases. This CDR3 is CAISTGIREQYF. In DNA form, the CDR3 reads TGTGCCATCAGTACCGGGATCCGCGAGCAGTACTTC.

The chain links TRBV29-1 to TRBJ2-7, with TRBD2 as a possible D gene (5 bases). The V and J ends lost 3 bases and 2 bases respectively, with 23 bases between them. Germline V lookup: CDR1 SQVTM, CDR2 ANQGSEA. The CDR3 spans 17 residues. CDR3 residues: CSVDGSRGTSGTYEQYF. As DNA, the CDR3 is TGCAGCGTTGATGGCTCCCGGGGAACGAGCGGAACCTACGAGCAGTACTTC.

This rearrangement joins TRBV28 to TRBJ2-5; D gene unclear. The V and J ends lost 3 bases and 2 bases respectively, with 7 bases between them. This CDR3 region has 13 residues. Germline V gene lookup returns CDR1 MDHEN and CDR2 SYDVKM. The CDR3 region is CASSLPGQETQYF. Here the CDR3 DNA reads TGTGCCAGCAGTTTGCCAGGACAAGAGACCCAGTACTTC.

The V call is TRBV28, the J call TRBJ1-5; D possibly corresponds to TRBD1 (6 bases). Germline CDR1 is MDHEN and CDR2 is SYDVKM. Trimming shortened V by 2 bases and J by 2 bases, and 10 bases separated the two germline ends. The CDR3 sequence is 15 residues long. The CDR3 coding sequence is TGTGCCAGCAGTTTAGGGGGCTCGGGCAATCAGCCCCAGCATTTT. Protein sequence: CASSLGGSGNQPQHF.

The genes are TRBV7-3 and TRBJ2-3; D is unclear. This CDR3 contains 14 residues. CDR1 and CDR2 from the germline V gene are SGHTA and FQGTGA. V was shortened by 5 bases and J by 0 bases, with 9 bases between the two germline ends. The CDR3 region is CASSPSPSTDTQYF. The CDR3 nucleotides read TGTGCCAGCAGCCCCAGTCCTAGCACAGATACGCAGTATTTT.

This clone came up once. The rearrangement joins TRBV27 to TRBJ1-2, with 10 bases identical to TRBD1. V was clipped by 8 bases and J by 4 bases; unmatched bases: 10. CDR3 length equals 15 residues. Germline CDR1 and CDR2: MNHEY and SMNVEV (reference sequence). The CDR3 coding sequence is TGTGCCAGCCAGACGACAGGGGGCTTAGCCTATGGCTACACCTTC. Translation gives CASQTTGGLAYGYTF.

This clone was observed a few times. The V call is TRBV12-1, the J call TRBJ2-5; whether TRBD2, the table's D call, matches the DNA was not checked. TRBV12-1 is reported as a pseudogene. The CDR3 sequence is 20 residues long. In nucleotides, the CDR3 is TGTGCCAGCAGCCGAAGACCTAGTCTGGGGCTAGCGGGAGTCGGAGAGACCCAGTACTTC. Translating gives CASSRRPSLGLAGVGETQYF.

The J gene is TRBJ2-1, the V gene TRBV5-4; 7 bases are shared with TRBD1. This CDR3 has 15 residues. The trim removed 0 bases at V and 8 bases at J, leaving 8 bases unmatched. Germline loops: CDR1 SGHNT, CDR2 YYREEE (reference sequence). CDR3 nucleotide sequence: TGTGCCAGCAGCTTGGAGGCTGGGACAGCGGATGAGCAGTTCTTC. It specifies CASSLEAGTADEQFF.

In its sample, this clone was seen a few times. This chain joins TRBV28 and TRBJ1-1; weak D call: TRBD1 (5 bases). The CDR3 consists of 15 residues. The V gene lost 4 bases and the J gene lost 8 bases, with 20 bases spanning the gap. The germline V gene has CDR1 MDHEN and CDR2 SYDVKM. DNA of the CDR3: TGTGCCAGCAGTTCCGCCCCGGGTGGGGCTTTGGAAGCTTTCTTT. Amino acids: CASSSAPGGALEAFF.

This chain links TRBV10-3 with TRBJ2-3; D perhaps matches TRBD2 (6 bases). Germline V lookup: CDR1 ENHRY, CDR2 SYGVKD. Deletions cut 10 bases from V and 4 bases from J, with 12 bases between. The length of the CDR3 is 12 residues. DNA for the CDR3: TGTGCCAGCCGGGAGCCATCAGATACGCAGTATTTT. This translates into CASREPSDTQYF.

The chain carries TRBV28 and TRBJ2-5; TRBD2 matches at 7 bases. Germline V gene data show CDR1 as MDHEN and CDR2 as SYDVKM. Losses at the gene ends were 6 bases for V and 1 base for J; bases not matched to a gene: 14. This CDR3 contains 17 residues. The CDR3 bases are TGTGCCAGCAGGGGGGGGGTAGGGCTAGCGGTCCAAGAGACCCAGTACTTC. This sequence encodes CASRGGVGLAVQETQYF. Full variable domain (outside the CDR3, taken from reference TRBV28 and TRBJ2-5): DVKVTQSSRYLVKRTGEKVFLECVQDMDHENMFWYRQDPGLGLRLIYFSYDVKMKEKGDIPEGYSVSREKKERFSLILESASTNQTSMYLCASRGGVGLAVQETQYFGPGTRLLVL.

The chain links TRBV2 to TRBJ2-2; 7 bases are a match to TRBD2. After removal of 6 bases from V and 8 bases from J, the junction contained 6 bases not matched to a gene. CDR3 size: 13 residues. Germline V gives CDR1 SNHLY, CDR2 FYNNEI. CDR3 DNA sequence: TGTGCCAGCAGGGGAGGGGCGAAAGGGGAGCTGTTTTTT. It specifies CASRGGAKGELFF.

J is TRBJ1-1 and V is TRBV6-1; D not certain. This CDR3 contains 16 residues. Trimming pared 2 bases from V and 10 bases from J, leaving 23 bases between. The germline gives CDR1 MNHNS, CDR2 SASEGT. DNA of the CDR3: TGTGCCAGCAGTGAAAGTGGGCCCCTTTATGATTCTGGAGCTTTCTTT. Amino acids: CASSESGPLYDSGAFF.

The chain uses TRBV2 and TRBJ1-6, with a tentative D call TRBD1 (5 bases). Per germline, CDR1 SNHLY and CDR2 FYNNEI. The CDR3 length is 14 residues. V lost 4 bases and J 10 bases, leaving 14 bases between the germline ends. CDR3 nucleotides: TGTGCCAGCAGTGTCGAGCAGGGATCGTCACCCCTCCACTTT. It specifies CASSVEQGSSPLHF. The full variable domain, its missing parts supplied by reference TRBV2 and TRBJ1-6, is EPEVTQTPSHQVTQMGQEVILRCVPISNHLYFYWYRQILGQKVEFLVSFYNNEISEKSEIFDDQFSVERPDGSNFTLKIRSTKLEDSAMYFCASSVEQGSSPLHFGNGTRLTVT.

This chain uses TRBV7-9 with TRBJ2-7, with D uncertain. Germline CDR1 SEHNR, CDR2 FQNEAQ (reference sequence). V was cut by 1 base and J by 6 bases, with 7 bases left in between. This CDR3 comprises 12 residues. The CDR3 region has the DNA TGTGCCAGCAGCTTAGAACTAACCGAGCAGTACTTC. It encodes CASSLELTEQYF.

This clone was recorded a few times. This chain connects TRBV4-3 to TRBJ1-6; 7 nucleotides match TRBD1. CDR1 LGHNA and CDR2 YSLEER come from the germline V gene. The V segment lost 1 base and the J segment 5 bases; nucleotides outside the gene matches: 11. This CDR3 region has 18 residues. The CDR3 DNA sequence: TGCGCCAGCAGCCAAGTATTCTTTGGCGGGACAGATAATTCACCCCTCCACTTT. It specifies CASSQVFFGGTDNSPLHF.

The genes are TRBV5-1 and TRBJ2-7, with D unresolved. The CDR3 contains 14 residues. Germline V gives CDR1 SGHRS, CDR2 YFSETQ. The V and J ends lost 1 base and 2 bases respectively, with 10 bases between them. CDR3 amino acids: CASSLSSATYEQYF. The DNA of the CDR3 is TGCGCCAGCAGCTTGAGCAGCGCTACCTACGAGCAGTACTTC.